This T cell receptor beta chain was profiled in a study of shared clonotypes between healthy human individuals. Overall study results and limits: The sharing of around 5% of naive CD4 clonotypes was seen across a handful of donors.

On sorted subsets, replicate PCRs used about 0.2 ug DNA, or 31,000 or so T cell genomes. Profiling relied on immunoSEQ multiplex PCR, and the TCRdb table lists in-frame clones only, not all of them. The sample carries about 2.2 million clones, 80% to 95% recorded once. Points on this clone: Its antigen is unknown.

Naive-designated CD8 cells lacked CD45RO, were positively enriched for CCR7, and omitted terminally differentiated effector memory CD45RA+ cells. The germline V gene has CDR1 SGHRS and CDR2 YFSETQ. V shed 1 base and J shed 4 bases, with 9 bases lying between them. The CDR3 runs to 14 residues. The sequence was obtained from a man between 18 and 35 years old in good health. Some clones in this sample may be carry-over from other donors' samples. The chain has TRBV5-1 and TRBJ1-5; D unclear. Sequencing used naive CD8+ T cells from PBMCs. In nucleotides, the CDR3 is TGCGCCAGCAGCTTGCTGGGCGGGAATCAGCCCCAGCATTTT. Amino acid sequence: CASSLLGGNQPQHF.